One TCR beta chain is described in this entry. The entry originates in a study of technical replicates of blood from a few donors. CDR1 and CDR2 from the germline V gene are SGHTA and FQGNSA. Trimming left V 0 bases short and J 6 bases short, with 8 bases between. The CDR3 consists of 13 residues. The method was immunoSEQ multiplex PCR; TCRdb's version includes in-frame clones alone and lacks a portion of them. The repertoire has 70,000 to 95,000 clones, approximately 97% of them found once; the top ten carry under 0.3%. This chain uses TRBV7-2 with TRBJ1-2, with D uncertain. The sample consisted of T cells isolated from PBMCs. The sequence came from a human donor in good health. CDR3 residues: CASSLAPADGYTF. The CDR3 region has the DNA TGTGCCAGCAGCTTAGCTCCTGCGGATGGCTACACCTTC.